A single sample is the source of the 7 T cell receptor beta chains below, sequenced in a study of CD4 T cells in relation to SARS-CoV-2 and coronaviruses. What these receptors recognize is not known. Method: immunoSEQ multiplex PCR; TCRdb's copy keeps in-frame clones and lacks some. The table shows roughly 30,000 clones, with 74% occurring only once. Before the COVID-19 pandemic, during about 2010-2018, CD4+ T cells were taken from unexposed donors. After around nine days of culture, CD4+ T cells were isolated. What was sequenced was CD4+ T cells from PBMCs, cultured in vitro. The receptors originated from a human donor in good health.

CDR3 DNA: TGCGCCAGCAAAGTCGCATCCTATAATTCACCCCTCCACTTT. This encodes CASKVASYNSPLHF. The rearrangement links TRBV5-1 to TRBJ1-6; D is unclear. Per germline, CDR1 SGHRS and CDR2 YFSETQ. V lost 6 bases and J lost 1, with 8 bases in between. The CDR3 is 14 residues long.

The chain combines TRBV6-5 with TRBJ2-3; 7 nucleotides line up with TRBD1. The V gene end was trimmed by 8 bases and the J gene end by 10 bases; junction bases not matched to a gene: 3. From germline, CDR1 is MNHEY and CDR2 SVGAGI. The CDR3 has 10 residues. CDR3 bases: TGTGCCAGCGGACAGGTGGCGCAGTATTTT. It translates to CASGQVAQYF.

V is TRBV6-5 and J is TRBJ1-3, with TRBD1 matching over 7 bases. V gave up 7 bases and J gave up 4 bases; unmatched junction bases: 4. Germline assignment: CDR1 MNHEY and CDR2 SVGAGI. The CDR3 loop spans 13 amino acids. CDR3 protein: CASTRQGGNTIYF. The CDR3 DNA reads as TGTGCCAGCACCCGACAGGGAGGAAACACCATATATTTT.

The chain carries TRBV18 and TRBJ1-1; D might be TRBD1 (6 bases). V gave up 3 bases and J gave up 1 base, with 12 bases separating them. Per the germline V gene, CDR1 is KGHSH and CDR2 is LQKENI. The CDR3 is 15 residues long. The CDR3 reads CASSPAGTRNTEAFF. The CDR3 nucleotides read TGTGCCAGCTCACCTGCCGGGACAAGGAACACTGAAGCTTTCTTT.

The V gene is TRBV5-1, the J gene TRBJ2-3; D is perhaps TRBD1 (6 bases). This CDR3 is built from 14 residues. Per germline, CDR1 SGHRS and CDR2 YFSETQ. Trimming left V 2 bases short and J 3 bases short, with 10 bases between. The CDR3 region is CASSLQGGTDTQYF. CDR3 in DNA: TGCGCCAGCAGCTTACAGGGTGGTACAGATACGCAGTATTTT. Full variable domain (rest looked up from reference TRBV5-1 and TRBJ2-3): KAGVTQTPRYLIKTRGQQVTLSCSPISGHRSVSWYQQTPGQGLQFLFEYFSETQRNKGNFPGRFSGRQFSNSRSEMNVSTLELGDSALYLCASSLQGGTDTQYFGPGTRLTVL.

The chain recombines TRBV9 with TRBJ2-3; 8 bases are shared with TRBD2. After removal of 0 bases from V and 2 bases from J, the junction contained 11 bases not matched to a gene. This CDR3 has 18 amino acids. CDR1 is SGDLS and CDR2 is YYNGEE in the germline V gene. CDR3 residues: CASSVEGGGLSITDTQYF. The CDR3 nucleotides read TGTGCCAGCAGCGTAGAAGGCGGGGGGCTTTCCATCACAGATACGCAGTATTTT.

The V gene is TRBV27, the J gene TRBJ2-3; 9 nucleotides match TRBD2. V was clipped by 0 bases and J by 2 bases; unmatched bases: 12. CDR1 is MNHEY, CDR2 SMNVEV, per germline (reference sequence). CDR3 length: 19 residues. In DNA, the CDR3 is TGTGCCAGCAGTTTATCGAGCGCGACTAGCGGCTTAGACACAGATACGCAGTATTTT. Protein sequence: CASSLSSATSGLDTDTQYF.